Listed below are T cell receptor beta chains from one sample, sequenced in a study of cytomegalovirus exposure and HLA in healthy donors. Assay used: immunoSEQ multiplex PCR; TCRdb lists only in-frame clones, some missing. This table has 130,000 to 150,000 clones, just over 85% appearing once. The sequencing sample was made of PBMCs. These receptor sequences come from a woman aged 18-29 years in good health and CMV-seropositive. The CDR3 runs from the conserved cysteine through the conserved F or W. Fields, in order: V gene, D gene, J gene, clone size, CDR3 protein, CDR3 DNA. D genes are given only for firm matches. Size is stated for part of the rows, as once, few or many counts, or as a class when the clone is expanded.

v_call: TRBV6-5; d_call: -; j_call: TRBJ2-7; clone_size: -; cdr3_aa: CASSYVAGEQYF; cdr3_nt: TGTGCCAGCAGTTACGTTGCGGGCGAGCAGTACTTC
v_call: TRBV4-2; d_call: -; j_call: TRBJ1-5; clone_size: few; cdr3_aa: CASSHGGSNQPQHF; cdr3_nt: TGTGCCAGCAGCCACGGCGGTAGCAATCAGCCCCAGCATTTT
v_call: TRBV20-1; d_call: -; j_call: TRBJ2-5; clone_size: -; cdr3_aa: CSAPSVRAQYF; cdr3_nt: TGCAGTGCGCCCTCGGTACGCGCACAGTACTTC
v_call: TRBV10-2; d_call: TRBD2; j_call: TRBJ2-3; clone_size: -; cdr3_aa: CASSVTGTSGRTSTDTQYF; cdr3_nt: TGCGCCAGCAGTGTCACCGGGACTAGCGGGAGGACTAGCACAGATACGCAGTATTTT
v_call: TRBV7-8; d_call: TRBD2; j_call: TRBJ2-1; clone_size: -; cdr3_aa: CASSFGGGMYNEQFF; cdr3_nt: TGTGCCAGCAGCTTTGGGGGAGGGATGTACAATGAGCAGTTCTTC
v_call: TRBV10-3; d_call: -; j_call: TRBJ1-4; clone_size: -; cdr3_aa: CAISGGEGDEKLFF; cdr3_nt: TGTGCCATCAGTGGGGGAGAGGGCGATGAAAAACTGTTTTTT
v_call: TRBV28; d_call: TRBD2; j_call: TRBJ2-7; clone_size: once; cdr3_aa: CASSEAGQGLKEQYF; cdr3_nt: TGTGCCAGCAGCGAAGCGGGGCAGGGTTTAAAAGAGCAGTACTTC
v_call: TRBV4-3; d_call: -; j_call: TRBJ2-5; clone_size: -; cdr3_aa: CASSQDPNRGQETQYF; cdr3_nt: TGCGCCAGCAGCCAAGATCCCAACAGAGGGCAAGAGACCCAGTACTTC
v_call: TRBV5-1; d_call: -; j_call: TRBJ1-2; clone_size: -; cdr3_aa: CASSLEGGRGLDYGYTF; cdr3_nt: TGCGCCAGCAGCTTGGAAGGAGGGCGAGGTTTAGACTATGGCTACACCTTC
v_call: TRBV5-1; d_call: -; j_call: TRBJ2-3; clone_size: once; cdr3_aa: CASSSQGWAPREADTQYF; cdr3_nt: TGCGCCAGCAGCTCCCAGGGGTGGGCTCCCCGGGAGGCAGATACGCAGTATTTT
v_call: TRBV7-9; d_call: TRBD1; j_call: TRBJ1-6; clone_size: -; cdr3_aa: CASSRDRVQSPLHF; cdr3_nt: TGTGCCAGCAGCCGGGACAGGGTACAGTCACCCCTCCACTTT
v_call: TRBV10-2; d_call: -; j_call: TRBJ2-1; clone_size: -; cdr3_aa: CASSPGSSYNEQFF; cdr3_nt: TGCGCCAGCAGCCCCGGGAGCTCCTACAATGAGCAGTTCTTC
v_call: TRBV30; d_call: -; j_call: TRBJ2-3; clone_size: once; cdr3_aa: CAWGRPSTDTQYF; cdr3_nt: TGTGCCTGGGGCCGTCCGAGCACAGATACGCAGTATTTT
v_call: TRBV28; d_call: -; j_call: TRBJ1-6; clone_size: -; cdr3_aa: CASSRQHSPLHF; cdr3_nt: TGTGCCAGCAGCAGACAGCATTCACCCCTCCACTTT
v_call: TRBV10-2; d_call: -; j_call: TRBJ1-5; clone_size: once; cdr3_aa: CASSQLAAVHQPQHF; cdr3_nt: TGCGCCAGCAGTCAGTTGGCTGCGGTCCATCAGCCCCAGCATTTT
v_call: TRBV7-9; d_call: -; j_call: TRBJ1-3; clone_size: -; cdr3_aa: CASSLDGGSGNTIYF; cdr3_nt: TGTGCCAGCAGCTTAGACGGAGGCTCTGGAAACACCATATATTTT